This TCR beta chain was retrieved from a study of T cells in Graves' hyperthyroidism and ophthalmopathy. The CDR3 loop spans 15 amino acids. Trimming at V came to 4 bases and at J to 4 bases, leaving 7 bases not matched to a gene. Germline V lookup: CDR1 KGHDR, CDR2 SFDVKD. RNA transcripts were the template for amplifying TCR beta CDR3 regions. Researchers ran a first-round RT-PCR on the TCR CDR3 using the HTBI primer set. TCRdb recomputed calls from the multiplex PCR reads with MiXCR, one row per CDR3 protein. In the table there are hundreds of thousands of distinct CDR3 sequences, 14% of which are singletons. Investigators excluded patients with uncontrolled infection, other autoimmune disease, pregnancy or lactation. Fresh 10 ml peripheral blood yielded PBMCs. At least ten counts were recorded for this clonotype. Its target is unknown. Study results and caveats: A median about 6 months before onset, the model predicted ophthalmopathy. Expanded thyroid clonotypes (above 0.001) were mostly also found in blood.

Sample: blood. The receptor was derived from a woman aged 18-29 years with Graves' hyperthyroidism. The chain combines TRBV24-1 with TRBJ1-1, with TRBD1 identical over 8 bases. CDR3 amino acids: CATSDPDRGITEAFF. For the CDR3, the DNA is TGTGCCACCAGTGACCCTGACAGGGGCATCACTGAAGCTTTCTTT.